The T cell receptor beta chain described here comes from a study of control samples from healthy donors and cancer patients. Clones were sequenced by immunoSEQ multiplex PCR, and TCRdb holds only the in-frame ones, with some missing. The sample holds approximately 50,000 clones; about 95% are singletons and the top ten take about 2.4%. The source is a man aged 25-45 years in good health. The sample consisted of blood.

The CDR3 DNA sequence: TGTGCCAGTAGTACCAACTCCGGGACAGGGAACTATGGCTACACCTTC. Its translation: CASSTNSGTGNYGYTF. The chain carries TRBV19 and TRBJ1-2; 9 nucleotides line up with TRBD1. The CDR3 length is 16 residues. The V gene end was trimmed by 4 bases and the J gene end by 2 bases; junction bases not matched to a gene: 8. CDR1 and CDR2 from the germline V gene are LNHDA and SQIVND (reference sequence).